Below, 23 T cell receptor beta chains from the same sample are listed, as sequenced in a study of OX40 agonist ivuxolimab in advanced cancers. Preparation of the library involved the immunoSEQ multiplex PCR assay. TCRdb took this table from immuneACCESS and kept in-frame rearrangements with V and J called. Such tables lack part of the clones; where checked against another copy, unresolved V genes explain under half of the gap, and the rest is unexplained. This sample has some 87,000 clones in its table, and approximately 93% of those were observed once. The top ten clonotypes cover 8% to 13% of the sample. Source: CD4+ or CD8+ T cells sorted from blood, taken in a trial of the OX40 agonist ivuxolimab. The receptors come from an adult with an advanced solid tumor such as melanoma, head and neck, liver or kidney cancer.

The chain has TRBV6-5 and TRBJ2-3; 8 nucleotides line up with TRBD2. V trimming: 6 bases; J trimming: 4 bases; junction bases outside the gene matches: 9. Germline V CDR1 and CDR2: MNHEY, SVGAGI. This CDR3 has 15 residues. CDR3 loop: CASRTGTRYPDTQYF. The CDR3 nucleotides read TGTGCCAGCAGAACCGGGACTAGGTACCCAGATACGCAGTATTTT.

This rearrangement joins TRBV27 to TRBJ2-7, with 7 bases that match TRBD1. The ends lost 5 bases at V and 4 bases at J; junction bases unmatched: 8. CDR1 MNHEY and CDR2 SMNVEV come from the germline V gene (reference sequence). The CDR3 length is 14 residues. CDR3 sequence (DNA): TGTGCCAGCAGTGAACAGGGGCGATCATACGAGCAGTACTTC. Its protein is CASSEQGRSYEQYF.

The chain joins TRBV4-3 to TRBJ2-2; the match to TRBD1 covers 9 bases. Germline V gives CDR1 LGHNA, CDR2 YSLEER. V shed 3 bases and J 0 bases; nucleotides not matched to a gene: 2. The CDR3 extends over 16 amino acids. The CDR3 DNA follows: TGCGCCAGCAGCCACGGGACAGGGTCGAACACCGGGGAGCTGTTTTTT. The encoded protein is CASSHGTGSNTGELFF.

The V gene is TRBV11-2, the J gene TRBJ2-5; 7 bases align to TRBD2. V lost 8 bases to trimming and J lost 7 bases; unmatched junction nucleotides: 4. CDR3 size: 11 residues. The germline CDR1 and CDR2 sequences are SGHAT and FQNNGV. The DNA for the CDR3 is TGTGCCAGCGGACCGGGGGGGACCCAGTACTTC. This gives the protein CASGPGGTQYF.

The chain couples TRBV4-3 to TRBJ2-2, with TRBD2 matching 12 bases. This CDR3 region has 19 residues. The germline V gene has CDR1 LGHNA and CDR2 YSLEER. Germline trimming cut 1 base from V and 7 bases from J; bases unmatched to any gene: 13. The CDR3 DNA reads as TGCGCCAGCAGCCAAGCTCCTGAGACTAGCGGGAGAGAGGGCGGGGAGCTGTTTTTT. Translating gives CASSQAPETSGREGGELFF.

This chain uses TRBV6-5 with TRBJ1-5, with D unresolved. Germline V gives CDR1 MNHEY, CDR2 SVGAGI. Trimming took off 5 bases at V and 3 bases at J, with 8 bases between the two ends. The length of the CDR3 is 13 residues. The CDR3 loop is CASSSYTNQPQHF. For the CDR3, the DNA is TGTGCCAGCAGTAGTTACACCAATCAGCCCCAGCATTTT.

The V and J genes are TRBV6-6 and TRBJ2-7, with D perhaps assigned TRBD1 or TRBD2 (5 bases each). This CDR3 spans 15 amino acids. Germline V gene lookup returns CDR1 MNHNY and CDR2 SVGAGI (reference sequence). Trimming removed 6 bases from V and 2 bases from J, with 17 bases in between. This CDR3 is CASSNIRPGPYEQYF. The CDR3, as DNA: TGTGCCAGCAGCAATATACGGCCGGGGCCCTACGAGCAGTACTTC.

The chain employs TRBV15 and TRBJ2-7; no clear D gene. The V end was cut by 4 bases, the J end by 0 bases, with 7 bases between. The length of the CDR3 is 13 residues. Germline CDR1 LNHNV, CDR2 YYDKDF (reference sequence). For the CDR3, the DNA is TGTGCCACCAGCAAACAGATCTCCTACGAGCAGTACTTC. Translation: CATSKQISYEQYF.

The chain has TRBV28 and TRBJ2-3; D possibly corresponds to TRBD2 (6 bases). This CDR3 contains 14 residues. Trimming took off 6 bases at V and 5 bases at J, with 15 bases between the two ends. Per the germline V gene, CDR1 is MDHEN and CDR2 is SYDVKM. DNA for the CDR3: TGTGCCAGCAGCCCGGGGAGGCACGTAGATACGCAGTATTTT. Its translation is CASSPGRHVDTQYF.

V is TRBV9 and J is TRBJ1-3, with 7 bases matching TRBD1. Per the germline V gene, CDR1 is SGDLS and CDR2 is YYNGEE. Trimming took 2 bases from V and 0 from J; bases not matched to a gene: 17. The CDR3 loop spans 20 amino acids. CDR3 in DNA: TGTGCCAGCAGCGTCACGCCAAACAGGGGCAGGGGCTCCTCTGGAAACACCATATATTTT. Its protein is CASSVTPNRGRGSSGNTIYF.

V usage is TRBV9 and J usage is TRBJ1-2; 12 nucleotides agree with TRBD1. J was trimmed by 2 bases and V by 0 bases; bases with no gene match: 2. The germline V gene has CDR1 SGDLS and CDR2 YYNGEE. This CDR3 spans 16 amino acids. The CDR3, as DNA: TGTGCCAGCAGCGTAGGGGACAGGGGGCAGAACTATGGCTACACCTTC. This codes for CASSVGDRGQNYGYTF.

The chain employs TRBV5-6 and TRBJ2-5, with 9 bases lining up with TRBD2. Germline CDR1 reads SGHDT; CDR2 reads YYEEEE. This CDR3 is built from 16 residues. Germline trimming cut 0 bases from V and 1 base from J; bases unmatched to any gene: 4. The CDR3, as DNA: TGTGCCAGCAGCTTGGCTACTAGCGGGCCCCAAGAGACCCAGTACTTC. Its protein product is CASSLATSGPQETQYF. Variable domain in full (rest from reference TRBV5-6 and TRBJ2-5): DAGVTQSPTHLIKTRGQQVTLRCSPKSGHDTVSWYQQALGQGPQFIFQYYEEEERQRGNFPDRFSGHQFPNYSSELNVNALLLGDSALYLCASSLATSGPQETQYFGPGTRLLVL.

J is TRBJ2-7 and V is TRBV11-3; unclear D gene. The germline gives CDR1 SGHNT, CDR2 YENEEA. V was clipped by 0 bases and J by 4 bases, with 7 bases between them. The CDR3 runs to 13 residues. CDR3 region: CASSLDFRYEQYF. CDR3 nucleotide sequence: TGTGCCAGCAGCTTAGACTTCCGGTACGAGCAGTACTTC.

V gene TRBV27 combines with J gene TRBJ2-1; 7 nucleotides line up with TRBD2. The length of the CDR3 is 15 residues. With 5 bases clipped from V and 3 bases from J, the junction kept 7 bases outside the gene matches. Germline CDR1 and CDR2: MNHEY and SMNVEV (reference sequence). In DNA, the CDR3 is TGTGCCAGCAGTCGAAGGACTAGTTTCTACAATGAGCAGTTCTTC. It specifies CASSRRTSFYNEQFF.

The CDR3 DNA is TGTGCCAGCAGCTATGGACTAGCGGGGAACACCGGGGAGCTGTTTTTT. Translated, it gives CASSYGLAGNTGELFF. The V and J genes are TRBV28 and TRBJ2-2; TRBD2 matches at 11 bases. The germline V gene encodes CDR1 MDHEN and CDR2 SYDVKM. Trimming at V came to 6 bases and at J to 1 base, leaving 4 bases not matched to a gene. The CDR3 consists of 16 residues.

This chain joins TRBV27 and TRBJ2-1, with D possibly matching TRBD2 (6 bases). Germline V CDR1 and CDR2: MNHEY, SMNVEV (reference sequence). This CDR3 is 16 amino acids long. V shed 1 base and J shed 3 bases, with 13 bases lying between them. As DNA, the CDR3 is TGTGCCAGCAGTTTATATTGGGGGGAGGTCTACAATGAGCAGTTCTTC. The encoded protein is CASSLYWGEVYNEQFF.

This chain links TRBV9 with TRBJ1-4; weak D call: TRBD1 (6 bases). The CDR3 extends over 13 amino acids. Germline CDR1 SGDLS, CDR2 YYNGEE. The V and J ends lost 5 bases and 3 bases respectively, with 8 bases between them. The CDR3 DNA is TGTGCCAGCAGTCAGGGGTCTAATGAAAAACTGTTTTTT. It encodes CASSQGSNEKLFF.

The chain carries TRBV2 and TRBJ1-6, with D hard to call. Germline assignment: CDR1 SNHLY and CDR2 FYNNEI. The CDR3 is 15 residues long. V was cut by 5 bases and J by 4 bases, with 12 bases left in between. The CDR3 nucleotides read TGTGCCAGCAGTCATTCCGGGGAATATAATTCACCCCTCCACTTT. Protein product: CASSHSGEYNSPLHF.

The rearrangement uses TRBV9 and TRBJ2-1; D perhaps matches TRBD2 (6 bases). Germline V gene sequence: CDR1 SGDLS, CDR2 YYNGEE. This CDR3 region has 10 residues. V was pared by 7 bases and J by 7 bases, with 6 bases between. CDR3 bases: TGTGCCAGCGGGGGGAATGAGCAGTTCTTC. Amino acids: CASGGNEQFF.

The chain is built from TRBV7-2 and TRBJ2-6; D might be TRBD1 (6 bases). Between the trimmed V and J ends, which lost 5 bases and 1 base, there was a span of 21 bases. This CDR3 spans 19 amino acids. The V gene's germline CDR1 is SGHTA and CDR2 FQGNSA. For the CDR3, the DNA is TGTGCCAGCAGCCCGTCGGTGCGCGACAGGCCTTCTGGGGCCAACGTCCTGACTTTC. It encodes CASSPSVRDRPSGANVLTF.

The chain joins TRBV30 to TRBJ1-2, with 8 bases that match TRBD1. CDR3 size: 14 residues. Germline V gives CDR1 GTSNPN, CDR2 SVGIG (reference sequence). V trimming: 2 bases; J trimming: 3 bases; junction bases outside the gene matches: 5. The chain's CDR3 is CAWSWQGADYGYTF. CDR3 DNA sequence: TGTGCCTGGAGTTGGCAGGGGGCAGACTATGGCTACACCTTC.

CDR3 amino acids: CSVEEGGSVVETQYF. The CDR3 bases are TGCAGCGTTGAAGAAGGAGGGTCCGTGGTGGAGACCCAGTACTTC. The chain links TRBV29-1 to TRBJ2-5; D might be TRBD2 (6 bases). V lost 0 bases, J lost 5 bases, and 16 bases lay in between. The CDR3 is 15 amino acids. Per germline, CDR1 SQVTM and CDR2 ANQGSEA.

The chain couples TRBV28 to TRBJ2-5; a weak D match, TRBD1 (5 bases). The closer fit of TRBJ2-7 to the DNA end suggests the J call may be wrong. The CDR3 is 15 amino acids. CDR1 MDHEN and CDR2 SYDVKM come from the germline V gene. The CDR3 spells CASSFSAGPFYEQYF. The DNA for the CDR3 is TGTGCCAGCAGTTTTTCGGCAGGGCCCTTCTACGAGCAGTACTTC.